The T cell receptor (beta chain) under discussion was sequenced for a study of human T cells and chemical hapten exposure. This clonotype has ten or more counts. Its antigen is not known. Whole-study findings and limits: Relative to controls, expanded TCRs formed significantly more large CDR3 similarity clusters.

Time point denoted: patch test 1, 2 weeks after DPC sensitization. As for treatment: therapeutic diphenylcyclopropenone sensitization with weekly scalp DPC. Every donor had alopecia and was 18 to 70 years old; all were suitable for DPC. V lost 4 bases and J lost 2; bases outside the gene matches: 7. The CDR3 is 17 residues long. TCRdb re-analysed the RACE reads in MiXCR, keeping a single row per CDR3 protein. The profile shows 150,000 or so distinct CDR3 sequences, approximately 15% of them singletons. V and J are TRBV12-3 or TRBV12-4 and TRBJ2-2, with 10 bases fitting TRBD2. The receptor comes from a woman in her twenties or thirties with alopecia areata. Some clones in this sample may be carry-over from other donors' samples. The source material was whole blood, sampled in connection with sensitization to the hapten diphenylcyclopropenone (DPC). The CDR3 here is CASSSMGLAKNTGELFF. The CDR3 DNA sequence: TGTGCCAGCAGTTCGATGGGACTAGCGAAAAACACCGGGGAGCTGTTTTTT.